This is a list of T cell receptor beta chains from one sample in a study of shared clonotypes between healthy human individuals. Generated by immunoSEQ multiplex PCR, the TCRdb table keeps only in-frame clones and is missing some. This sample carries approximately 1.5 million clones, approximately 98% of them seen once, and the ten largest clones take approximately 0.44%. The specimen was naive CD4+ T cells sorted from blood. Receptors were obtained from a man aged 25 to 40 in good health. Each CDR3 is given with its conserved first and last residue. Fields, in order: V gene, D gene, clone size, J gene, CDR3 DNA, CDR3 protein. D genes are given only for firm matches. Clone size is stated in some rows and not others, as once, few, many or a class when expanded.

TRBV19,.,.,TRBJ2-1,TGTGCCAGTAACCTTGGAGATCTATACCCGGACAATGAGCAGTTCTTC,CASNLGDLYPDNEQFF
TRBV16,.,once,TRBJ2-7,TGTGCCAGCAGCCAATCCCTCGCCGAGCAGTACTTC,CASSQSLAEQYF
TRBV6-5,.,.,TRBJ2-7,TGTGCCAGCAGCAGGACTACGACCTACGAGCAGTACTTC,CASSRTTTYEQYF
TRBV7-3,TRBD2,.,TRBJ2-1,TGTGCCAGCAGCTCCCTTAGCGGGAGGGCGACGGATGAGCAGTTCTTC,CASSSLSGRATDEQFF
TRBV5-4,TRBD1,.,TRBJ1-5,TGTGCCAGCAGCTCGGACAGGGGCAATCAGCCCCAGCATTTT,CASSSDRGNQPQHF
TRBV6-5,.,once,TRBJ2-3,TGTGCCAGCACCAACGCAGTTGATACGCAGTATTTT,CASTNAVDTQYF
TRBV5-1,.,.,TRBJ2-7,TGCGCCAGCAGCCGCAACGGGGACACCTCCTACGAGCAGTACTTC,CASSRNGDTSYEQYF
TRBV29-1,.,.,TRBJ2-1,TGCAGCGTTGTACTATACCTCTTAATAAACAATGAGCAGTTCTTC,CSVVLYLLINNEQFF
TRBV6-1,TRBD2,.,TRBJ2-1,TGTGCCAGCAGTGATCTAGCGGGACCATACAATGAGCAGTTCTTC,CASSDLAGPYNEQFF
TRBV5-8,TRBD2,.,TRBJ2-7,TGTGCCAGCAGCTTGCAACTAGCGGCCCTGAGCTCCTACGAGCAGTACTTC,CASSLQLAALSSYEQYF
TRBV14,.,.,TRBJ2-7,TGTGCCAGCAGCCTGCCCTCCCATCTACTGCAGTACTTC,CASSLPSHLLQYF
TRBV7-8,.,.,TRBJ2-1,TGTGCCAGCAGCTACCGGGACCGACTCAATGAGCAGTTCTTC,CASSYRDRLNEQFF
TRBV19,.,.,TRBJ2-7,TGTGCCAGTAGTATCGGATATAGAGGCGAGCAGTACTTC,CASSIGYRGEQYF
TRBV7-9,.,.,TRBJ1-5,TGTGCCAGCAGCCCCCAGGGCGGTGCCGGGTTGCAGCCCCAGCATTTT,CASSPQGGAGLQPQHF
TRBV4-3,.,.,TRBJ1-2,TGCGCCAGCAGCCAAGATGGCACTACCGGATATGGCTACACCTTC,CASSQDGTTGYGYTF
TRBV5-4,.,.,TRBJ2-7,TGTGCCAGCAGCCAACCGCCGGGACGGGGGTCGACCTACGAGCAGTACTTC,CASSQPPGRGSTYEQYF
TRBV19,.,.,TRBJ2-7,TGTGCCAGTAGTGCCGGTAGCAGTCAAGTCTCGAGCTACGAGCAGTACTTC,CASSAGSSQVSSYEQYF
TRBV11-2,.,.,TRBJ2-1,TGTGCCAGCAGACCAATACCGGGATCCAGCTACAATGAGCAGTTCTTC,CASRPIPGSSYNEQFF
TRBV9,TRBD1,.,TRBJ2-6,TGTGCCAGCAGCGTGATAACAGGGGCCTACCCCTCTGGGGCCAACGTCCTGACTTTC,CASSVITGAYPSGANVLTF
TRBV30,.,.,TRBJ2-7,TGTGCCTGGAGTGTAGCCGGTGGCGAGCAGTACTTC,CAWSVAGGEQYF
TRBV29-1,.,.,TRBJ1-4,TGCAGCGTTGGGTTCGCAGGAGGGGTTGAAAAACTGTTTTTT,CSVGFAGGVEKLFF
TRBV18,.,.,TRBJ2-7,TGTGCCAGCTCAACGGACACCAAGGGCCTCGGCGAGCAGTACTTC,CASSTDTKGLGEQYF
TRBV7-9,TRBD2,.,TRBJ2-5,TGTGCCAGCAGACCAAGCGGGAGTGGGGAGACCCAGTACTTC,CASRPSGSGETQYF
TRBV6-1,TRBD1,.,TRBJ1-5,TGTGCCAGCAGGGGTTTAAGGGGGCAGTTTCAGCCCCAGCATTTT,CASRGLRGQFQPQHF
TRBV5-6,.,.,TRBJ1-4,TGTGCCAGCAGTTCGGACGGACTTAATGAAAAACTGTTTTTT,CASSSDGLNEKLFF
TRBV7-9,TRBD1,.,TRBJ2-1,TGTGCCAGCAGCTTAGGGAGGGGGACAGGACCCTACAATGAGCAGTTCTTC,CASSLGRGTGPYNEQFF
TRBV7-8,.,.,TRBJ2-3,TGTGCCAGCAGCCCCCGAAGACCTCGTGTTAGCGGAGTTAGCACAGATACGCAGTATTTT,CASSPRRPRVSGVSTDTQYF
TRBV7-9,.,.,TRBJ1-1,TGTGCCAGCAGCTTAGCTGGCCAGATGAACACTGAAGCTTTCTTT,CASSLAGQMNTEAFF
TRBV6-1,.,once,TRBJ2-6,TGTGCCAGCAGGTCATCTGGGGCCAACGTCCTGACTTTC,CASRSSGANVLTF
TRBV13,.,.,TRBJ2-1,TGTGCCAGCAGCTTACCCCCTACGGTAGATCGCAACAATGAGCAGTTCTTC,CASSLPPTVDRNNEQFF
TRBV18,TRBD1,.,TRBJ2-5,TGTGCCAGCTCACCACAGGGACAGACCCGGGGAGAGACCCAGTACTTC,CASSPQGQTRGETQYF
TRBV28,.,.,TRBJ1-2,TGTGCCAGCAGTTTATCGGGGTCTGGCTACACCTTC,CASSLSGSGYTF
TRBV10-3,TRBD1,.,TRBJ2-1,TGTGCCATCAGTGACCGGGACAGGGGCGACAATGAGCAGTTCTTC,CAISDRDRGDNEQFF
TRBV7-8,.,.,TRBJ1-4,TGTGCCAGCAGCTTCGTCGACGAAAAACTGTTTTTT,CASSFVDEKLFF
TRBV28,.,once,TRBJ2-7,TGTGCCAGCAGCAAGGGACGTCCAGCCTACGAGCAGTACTTC,CASSKGRPAYEQYF
TRBV6-5,.,.,TRBJ2-3,TGTGCCAGCAGTCCGAATAGCGGCAGCACAGATACGCAGTATTTT,CASSPNSGSTDTQYF
TRBV10-1,.,.,TRBJ2-1,TGCGCCAGCAGTGACAGAAACAATGAGCAGTTCTTC,CASSDRNNEQFF
TRBV5-4,TRBD1,.,TRBJ1-3,TGTGCCAGCAGCCTGGGGACAGTTGGAAACACCATATATTTT,CASSLGTVGNTIYF
TRBV15,TRBD1,.,TRBJ2-1,TGTGCCACCAGCAGAGCCTTGGACAGGTTCTACAATGAGCAGTTCTTC,CATSRALDRFYNEQFF
TRBV5-1,.,.,TRBJ2-7,TGCGCCAGCAGCTTTTCCGGACCCTACGAGCAGTACTTC,CASSFSGPYEQYF
TRBV27,TRBD1,.,TRBJ2-7,TGTGCCAGCAGTTTTGACAGGGCCTACGAGCAGTACTTC,CASSFDRAYEQYF
TRBV4-1,.,.,TRBJ2-5,TGCGCCAGCAGCCAAGCACCAGGGGAGACCCAGTACTTC,CASSQAPGETQYF
TRBV11-2,.,.,TRBJ2-2,TGTGCCAGCAGCCCGACCGGGACCGGTAACACCGGGGAGCTGTTTTTT,CASSPTGTGNTGELFF
TRBV7-8,.,.,TRBJ2-5,TGTGCCAGCAGCTTAGGGGGTAAAAAAGAGACCCAGTACTTC,CASSLGGKKETQYF
TRBV7-6,.,once,TRBJ2-7,TGTGCCAGCAGCTTAGGACGTGGCGGACAACCCTACGAGCAGTACTTC,CASSLGRGGQPYEQYF
TRBV19,.,.,TRBJ1-5,TGTGCCAGTAGTATTTGGCCTGATCAGCCCCAGCATTTT,CASSIWPDQPQHF
TRBV5-1,.,.,TRBJ2-1,TGCGCCAGCAGCTCCTCTACCCCGCGCGTCTCCTCCAGGAATGAGCAGTTCTTC,CASSSSTPRVSSRNEQFF
TRBV10-3,.,.,TRBJ1-4,TGTGCCATCAGTGCCAGTAATGAAAAACTGTTTTTT,CAISASNEKLFF
TRBV30,.,once,TRBJ1-5,TGTGCCTGGAGTGTACGGTGGGAGAATCAGCCCCAGCATTTT,CAWSVRWENQPQHF
TRBV5-4,.,.,TRBJ2-3,TGTGCCAGCAGCCCCAACCCTATAGTAGATACGCAGTATTTT,CASSPNPIVDTQYF
TRBV18,.,.,TRBJ2-7,TGTGCCAGCTCACCGAACACTGGAGGGGCTTCCTACGAGCAGTACTTC,CASSPNTGGASYEQYF
TRBV28,TRBD1,.,TRBJ1-2,TGTGCCAGCAGCTCCCCCCCAGGGGGGAGCTATGGCTACACCTTC,CASSSPPGGSYGYTF
TRBV30,.,.,TRBJ1-3,TGTGCCTGGAGTGCTCTGGGACATAGGCGCCCTGGAAACACCATATATTTT,CAWSALGHRRPGNTIYF